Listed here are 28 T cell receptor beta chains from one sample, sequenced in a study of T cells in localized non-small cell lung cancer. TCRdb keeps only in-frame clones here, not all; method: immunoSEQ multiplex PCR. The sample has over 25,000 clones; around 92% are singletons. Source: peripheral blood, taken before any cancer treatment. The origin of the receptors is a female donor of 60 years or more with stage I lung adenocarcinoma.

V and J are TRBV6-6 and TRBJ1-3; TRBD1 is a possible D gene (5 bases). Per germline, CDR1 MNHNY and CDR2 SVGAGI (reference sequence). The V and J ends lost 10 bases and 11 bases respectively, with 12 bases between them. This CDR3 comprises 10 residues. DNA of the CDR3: TGTGCCAAGGACAATCGAGCCATATATTTT. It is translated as CAKDNRAIYF.

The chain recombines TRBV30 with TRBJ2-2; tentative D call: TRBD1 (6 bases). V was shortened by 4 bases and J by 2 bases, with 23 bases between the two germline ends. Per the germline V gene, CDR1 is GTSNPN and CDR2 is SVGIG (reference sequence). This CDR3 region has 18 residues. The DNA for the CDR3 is TGTGCCTGGACGCCACGGAATCCGGGACACCTAAACACCGGGGAGCTGTTTTTT. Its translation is CAWTPRNPGHLNTGELFF.

CDR3 nucleotides: TGTGCCAGCCACCTCCAATACATGGGTACGCAGTATTTT. This gives the protein CASHLQYMGTQYF. This chain uses TRBV6-6 with TRBJ2-3; no clear D gene. Germline values: CDR1 MNHNY, CDR2 SVGAGI (reference sequence). Trimming took 8 bases from V and 8 from J, leaving 17 bases between them. The CDR3 contains 13 residues.

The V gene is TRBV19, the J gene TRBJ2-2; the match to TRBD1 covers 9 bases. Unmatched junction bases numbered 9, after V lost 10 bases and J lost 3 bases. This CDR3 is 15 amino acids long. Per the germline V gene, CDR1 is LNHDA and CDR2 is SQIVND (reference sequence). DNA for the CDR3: TGTGCCACGAGACAGGGGGGTTTGTACACCGGGGAGCTGTTTTTT. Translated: CATRQGGLYTGELFF. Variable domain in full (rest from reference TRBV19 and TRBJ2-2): DGGITQSPKYLFRKEGQNVTLSCEQNLNHDAMYWYRQDPGQGLRLIYYSQIVNDFQKGDIAEGYSVSREKKESFPLTVTSAQKNPTAFYLCATRQGGLYTGELFFGEGSRLTVL.

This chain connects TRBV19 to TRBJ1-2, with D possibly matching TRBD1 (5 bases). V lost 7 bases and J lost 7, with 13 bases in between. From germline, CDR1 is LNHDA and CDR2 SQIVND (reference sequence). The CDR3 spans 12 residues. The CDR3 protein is CASKEGRSGYTF. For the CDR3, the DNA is TGTGCCAGTAAAGAGGGGCGGAGTGGCTACACCTTC.

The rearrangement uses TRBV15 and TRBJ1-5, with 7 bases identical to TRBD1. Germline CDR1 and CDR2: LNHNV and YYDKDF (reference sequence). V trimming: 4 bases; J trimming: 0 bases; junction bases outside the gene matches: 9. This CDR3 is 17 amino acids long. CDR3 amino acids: CATSNRTGLISNQPQHF. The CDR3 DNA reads TGTGCCACCAGCAATAGGACAGGACTTATTAGCAATCAGCCCCAGCATTTT. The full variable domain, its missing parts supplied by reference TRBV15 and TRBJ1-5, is DAMVIQNPRYQVTQFGKPVTLSCSQTLNHNVMYWYQQKSSQAPKLLFHYYDKDFNNEADTPDNFQSRRPNTSFCFLDIRSPGLGDTAMYLCATSNRTGLISNQPQHFGDGTRLSIL.

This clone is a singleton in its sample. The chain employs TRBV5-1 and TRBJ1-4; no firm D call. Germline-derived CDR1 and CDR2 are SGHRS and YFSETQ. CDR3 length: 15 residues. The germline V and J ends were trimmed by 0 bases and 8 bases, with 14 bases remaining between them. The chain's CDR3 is CASSLGVRAEEKLFF. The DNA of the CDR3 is TGCGCCAGCAGCTTGGGGGTGAGGGCAGAGGAAAAACTGTTTTTT.

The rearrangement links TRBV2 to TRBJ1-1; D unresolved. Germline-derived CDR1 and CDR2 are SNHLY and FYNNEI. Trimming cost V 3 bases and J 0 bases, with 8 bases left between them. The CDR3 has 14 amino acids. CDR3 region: CASSDPTMNTEAFF. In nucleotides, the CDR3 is TGTGCCAGCAGTGATCCGACAATGAACACTGAAGCTTTCTTT.

CDR3 bases: TGTGCCAGCAGCTTGCAACGGGGATCCTACGAGCAGTACTTC. This gives the protein CASSLQRGSYEQYF. The chain couples TRBV5-4 to TRBJ2-7; a possible D gene is TRBD2 (5 bases). Germline loops: CDR1 SGHNT, CDR2 YYREEE (reference sequence). The CDR3 contains 14 residues. V lost 1 base and J 1 base, leaving 9 bases between the germline ends.

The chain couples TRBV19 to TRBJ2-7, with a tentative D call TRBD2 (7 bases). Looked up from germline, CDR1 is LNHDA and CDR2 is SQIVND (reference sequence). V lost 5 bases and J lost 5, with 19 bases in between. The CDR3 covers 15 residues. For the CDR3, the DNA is TGTGCCAGTAGTCAAAACGGGGGGCGATTGGACGAGCAGTACTTC. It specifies CASSQNGGRLDEQYF.

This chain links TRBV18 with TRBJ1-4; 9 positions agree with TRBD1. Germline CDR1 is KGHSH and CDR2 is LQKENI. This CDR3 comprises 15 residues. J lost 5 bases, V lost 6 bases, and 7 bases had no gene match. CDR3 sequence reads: CASSPDRGWNEKLFF. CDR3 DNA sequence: TGTGCCAGCTCTCCGGACAGGGGTTGGAATGAAAAACTGTTTTTT.

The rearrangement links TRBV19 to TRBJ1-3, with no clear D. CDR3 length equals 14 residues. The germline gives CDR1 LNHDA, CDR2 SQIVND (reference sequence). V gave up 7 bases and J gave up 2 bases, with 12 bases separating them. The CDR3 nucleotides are TGTGCCAGTACCGTCGGGAGTCCTGGAAACACCATATATTTT. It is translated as CASTVGSPGNTIYF.

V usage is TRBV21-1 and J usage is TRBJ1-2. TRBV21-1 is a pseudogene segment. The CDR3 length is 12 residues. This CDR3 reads CASPGRNYGYTF. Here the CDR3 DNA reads TGTGCCAGCCCCGGGCGGAACTATGGCTACACCTTC.

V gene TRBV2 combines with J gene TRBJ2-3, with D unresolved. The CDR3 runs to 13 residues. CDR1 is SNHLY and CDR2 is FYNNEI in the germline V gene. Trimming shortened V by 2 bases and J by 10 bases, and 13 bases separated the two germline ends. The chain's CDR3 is CASSEQRSVSQYF. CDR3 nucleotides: TGTGCCAGCAGTGAACAACGGAGCGTATCGCAGTATTTT.

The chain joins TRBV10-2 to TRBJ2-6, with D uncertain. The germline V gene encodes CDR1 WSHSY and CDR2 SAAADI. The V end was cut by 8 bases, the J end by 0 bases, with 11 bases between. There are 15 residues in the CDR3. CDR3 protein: CASALRVSGANVLTF. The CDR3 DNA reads TGCGCCAGCGCCCTTCGGGTCTCTGGGGCCAACGTCCTGACTTTC.

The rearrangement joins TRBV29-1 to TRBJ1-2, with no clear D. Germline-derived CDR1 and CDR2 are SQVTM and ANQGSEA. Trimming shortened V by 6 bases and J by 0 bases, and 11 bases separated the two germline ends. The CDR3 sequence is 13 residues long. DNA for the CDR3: TGCAGCGTAACTGTGCAGGCTAACTATGGCTACACCTTC. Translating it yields CSVTVQANYGYTF.

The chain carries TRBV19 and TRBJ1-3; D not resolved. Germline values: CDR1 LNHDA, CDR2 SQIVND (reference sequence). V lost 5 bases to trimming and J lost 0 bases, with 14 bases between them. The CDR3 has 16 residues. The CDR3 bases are TGTGCCAGTAGTCCGCCGACTCTATACTCTGGAAACACCATATATTTT. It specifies CASSPPTLYSGNTIYF.

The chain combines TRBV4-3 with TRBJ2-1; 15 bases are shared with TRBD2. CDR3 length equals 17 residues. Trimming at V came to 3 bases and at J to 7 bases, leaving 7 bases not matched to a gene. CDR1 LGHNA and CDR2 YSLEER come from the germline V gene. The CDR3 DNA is TGCGCCAGCAGCCAGAGGACTAGCGGGGGGGCTAGGAATGAGCAGTTCTTC. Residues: CASSQRTSGGARNEQFF.

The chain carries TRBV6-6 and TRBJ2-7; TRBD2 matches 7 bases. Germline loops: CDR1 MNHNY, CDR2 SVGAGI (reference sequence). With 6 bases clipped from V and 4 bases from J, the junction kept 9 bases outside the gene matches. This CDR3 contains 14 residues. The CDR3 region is CASRAGGNRYEQYF. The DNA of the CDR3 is TGTGCCAGCAGGGCCGGGGGGAATAGGTACGAGCAGTACTTC.

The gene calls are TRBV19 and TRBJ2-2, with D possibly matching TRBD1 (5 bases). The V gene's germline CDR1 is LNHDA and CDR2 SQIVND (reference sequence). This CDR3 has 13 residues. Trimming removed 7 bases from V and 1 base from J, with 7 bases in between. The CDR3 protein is CASTTGNTGELFF. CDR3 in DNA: TGTGCCAGTACCACAGGGAACACCGGGGAGCTGTTTTTT.

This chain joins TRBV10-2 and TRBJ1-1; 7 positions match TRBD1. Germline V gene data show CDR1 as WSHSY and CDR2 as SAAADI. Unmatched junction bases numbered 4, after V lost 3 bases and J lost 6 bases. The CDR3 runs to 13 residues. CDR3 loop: CASSDAGGAEAFF. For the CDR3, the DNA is TGCGCCAGCAGTGATGCAGGGGGGGCTGAAGCTTTCTTT.

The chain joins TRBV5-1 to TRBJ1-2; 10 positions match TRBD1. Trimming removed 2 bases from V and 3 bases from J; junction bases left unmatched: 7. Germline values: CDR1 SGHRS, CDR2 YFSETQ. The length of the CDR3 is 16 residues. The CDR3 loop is CASSFRQTGGDYGYTF. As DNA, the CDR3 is TGCGCCAGCAGCTTCAGACAGACAGGGGGCGACTATGGCTACACCTTC.

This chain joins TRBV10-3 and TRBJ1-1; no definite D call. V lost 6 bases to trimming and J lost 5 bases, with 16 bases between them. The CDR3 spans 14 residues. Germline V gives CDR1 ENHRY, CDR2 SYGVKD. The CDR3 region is CAIRSTDGSTEAFF. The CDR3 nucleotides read TGTGCCATCAGAAGTACGGACGGAAGTACTGAAGCTTTCTTT.

In DNA, the CDR3 is TGTGCCACCAGCAGAGAATCTGCTATCTCTGGAAACACCATATATTTT. Protein sequence: CATSRESAISGNTIYF. V and J are TRBV15 and TRBJ1-3; D call uncertain. The CDR3 contains 16 residues. Trimming took 0 bases from V and 0 from J, leaving 9 bases between them. CDR1 and CDR2 from the germline V gene are LNHNV and YYDKDF (reference sequence).

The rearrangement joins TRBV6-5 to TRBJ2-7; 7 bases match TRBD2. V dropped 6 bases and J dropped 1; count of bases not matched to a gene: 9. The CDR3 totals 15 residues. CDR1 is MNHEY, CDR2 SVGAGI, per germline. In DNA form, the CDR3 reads TGTGCCAGCAGCCCCTATAGCGGGTCATCCTACGAGCAGTACTTC. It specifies CASSPYSGSSYEQYF.

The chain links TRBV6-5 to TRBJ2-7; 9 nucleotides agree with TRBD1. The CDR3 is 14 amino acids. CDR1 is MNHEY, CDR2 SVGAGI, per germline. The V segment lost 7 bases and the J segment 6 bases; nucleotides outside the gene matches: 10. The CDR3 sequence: CASKDGTGSPEQYF. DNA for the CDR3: TGTGCCAGCAAGGACGGGACAGGGTCGCCCGAGCAGTACTTC.

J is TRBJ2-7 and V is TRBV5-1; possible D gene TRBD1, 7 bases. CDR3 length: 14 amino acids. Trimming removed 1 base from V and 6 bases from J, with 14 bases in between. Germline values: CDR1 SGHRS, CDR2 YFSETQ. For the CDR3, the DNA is TGCGCCAGCAGCTTGATCAGGGGGGACGGCGAGCAGTACTTC. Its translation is CASSLIRGDGEQYF.

CDR3 sequence (DNA): TGTGCCAGCAGTCCGGGACCAAAACCGGGAAACACCATATATTTT. Translating it yields CASSPGPKPGNTIYF. The rearrangement joins TRBV5-4 to TRBJ1-3; D possibly corresponds to TRBD1 (5 bases). Germline loops: CDR1 SGHNT, CDR2 YYREEE (reference sequence). The CDR3 consists of 15 residues. The V and J ends lost 5 bases and 4 bases respectively, with 16 bases between them.